This T cell receptor beta chain derives from a study of CD8+ T cells in alopecia areata. J was trimmed by 4 bases and V by 4 bases; bases with no gene match: 6. Germline CDR1 and CDR2: SGHDT and YYEEEE. The CDR3 consists of 14 residues. Extraction of RNA preceded its reverse transcription into cDNA, which served as the sequencing template. The method was immunoSEQ multiplex PCR; TCRdb's version includes in-frame clones alone and lacks a portion of them. The sample has more than 200,000 clones; around two fifths are singletons. The treatment is: oral pan-JAK inhibitor, 5-10 mg twice daily. The TCR sequence derives from a human donor with alopecia areata. This sequence joins TRBV5-6 and TRBJ2-5; TRBD2 aligns across 8 bases. Material: CD4+ T cells sorted from blood, obtained at approximately week 36, from a patient treated with tofacitinib. The CDR3 DNA follows: TGTGCCAGCAGCCCCAGCGGGAGAGGAGAGACCCAGTACTTC. Residues: CASSPSGRGETQYF. The full variable domain, its missing parts supplied by reference TRBV5-6 and TRBJ2-5, is DAGVTQSPTHLIKTRGQQVTLRCSPKSGHDTVSWYQQALGQGPQFIFQYYEEEERQRGNFPDRFSGHQFPNYSSELNVNALLLGDSALYLCASSPSGRGETQYFGPGTRLLVL.